The rows below give T cell receptor beta chains drawn from one sample of a study of response to subunit inactivated influenza vaccine. MiXCR, run by TCRdb on the RT-PCR reads, gives a single entry per CDR3 protein. There are hundreds of thousands of distinct CDR3 sequences in the sample; approximately 10% occur only once, and 11% lies in the top ten. The sample was also linked to a second study, of T cells expressing NK-cell markers.

The sequencing here drew on PBMCs from blood, taken on the day of vaccination. The receptors were gathered from a man aged 50 to 60 who received an inactivated influenza vaccine. Each CDR3 is given with its conserved first and last residue. The D gene is left open where the match is weak. Rows may omit the clone size; those that give it use once, few, many or a size class.

j_gene,d_gene,v_gene,abundance,CDR3nt,CDR3aa
TRBJ1-6,TRBD1,TRBV2,NA,TGTGCCAGCAGTGAAGAGGGGGCCTTGTATTCACCCCTCCACTTT,CASSEEGALYSPLHF
TRBJ2-2,NA,TRBV29-1,many,TGCAGCGTCGGCATGGAAGGTGGGGAGCTGTTTTTT,CSVGMEGGELFF
TRBJ2-2,TRBD1,TRBV10-3,few,TGTGCCAGCATGGGACAGGGGGCCACCGGGGAGCTGTTTTTT,CASMGQGATGELFF
TRBJ2-3,TRBD2,TRBV10-3,few,TGTGCCATCAGTGCGTCTCCCGCCGGGACTAGCAGCACAGATACGCAGTATTTT,CAISASPAGTSSTDTQYF
TRBJ2-2,NA,TRBV6-5,few,TGTGCCAGCAGTTACCTTACCACCGGGGAGCTGTTTTTT,CASSYLTTGELFF
TRBJ2-7,NA,TRBV29-1,many,TGCAGCGGGAGAGACCACTCCTACGAGCAGTACTTC,CSGRDHSYEQYF
TRBJ2-7,TRBD2,TRBV7-9,NA,TGTGCCAGCAGCTTGCAGGGAGGGAGCGAGCAGTACTTC,CASSLQGGSEQYF
TRBJ2-7,TRBD1,TRBV12-3/TRBV12-4,NA,TGTGCCAGCAGGGAGGACAGGAGTTACGAGCAGTACTTC,CASREDRSYEQYF
TRBJ2-2,TRBD2,TRBV30,many,TGTGCCTGGAGAACCAGCGGGGTATCGGCCGGGGAGCTGTTTTTT,CAWRTSGVSAGELFF
TRBJ2-3,TRBD1,TRBV20-1,NA,TGCAGTGCTACAACCAACAGGGGGAGCACAGATACGCAGTATTTT,CSATTNRGSTDTQYF
TRBJ2-7,NA,TRBV19,NA,TGTGCCAGCCGAGACACGGGCCACAGTTTATACGAGCAGTACTTC,CASRDTGHSLYEQYF
TRBJ2-5,TRBD2,TRBV14,few,TGTGCCAGCAGCCAAGGAGGTAGCGGGAGTTTCGAGACCCAGTACTTC,CASSQGGSGSFETQYF
TRBJ2-1,NA,TRBV7-3,few,TGTGCCAGCAGCCCCACGGCAGGGTTCTACAATGAGCAGTTCTTC,CASSPTAGFYNEQFF
TRBJ2-2,NA,TRBV5-1,few,TGCGCCAGCAGCTTGACAGCAGCGAACACCGGGGAGCTGTTTTTT,CASSLTAANTGELFF
TRBJ2-3,TRBD1,TRBV30,NA,TGTGCCTGGAGGGACCTAGGGGGCGCCGGCGCAGATACGCAGTATTTT,CAWRDLGGAGADTQYF
TRBJ2-7,NA,TRBV6-1,NA,TGTGCCAGCAGTGACTGGACAGTCGGCAACTACGAGCAGTACTTC,CASSDWTVGNYEQYF
TRBJ2-1,NA,TRBV4-3,NA,TGCGCCAGCAGCCAAGATCCGGTGTCTAGCAATGAGCAGTTCTTC,CASSQDPVSSNEQFF
TRBJ2-7,TRBD1,TRBV6-2/TRBV6-3,NA,TGTGCCAGCAGCAGGAACCACAGGGGGAGCGAGCAGTACTTC,CASSRNHRGSEQYF
TRBJ1-5,NA,TRBV6-5,few,TGTGCCAGCAGTTACTTGGGTGGGAGCAATCAGCCCCAGCATTTT,CASSYLGGSNQPQHF
TRBJ2-5,TRBD1,TRBV5-1,few,TGCGCCAGCAGCCCGGACAGGGCAGGAGAGACCCAGTACTTC,CASSPDRAGETQYF
TRBJ2-3,TRBD1,TRBV30,NA,TGTGCCTGGAGCGCTTGGGACAGGGGACTTACTAGCACAGATACGCAGTATTTT,CAWSAWDRGLTSTDTQYF
TRBJ2-5,NA,TRBV4-2,few,TGTGCCAGCAGCCAAGCTTTGCAGAAAGAGACCCAGTACTTC,CASSQALQKETQYF
TRBJ2-1,TRBD2,TRBV7-2,NA,TGTGCCAGCCAACTAGCGGGAGGGAATTTCAATGAGCAGTTCTTC,CASQLAGGNFNEQFF
TRBJ2-2,NA,TRBV5-1,NA,TGCGCCAGCAGCTTGGATCCAACTTTACGGAACACCGGGGAGCTGTTTTTT,CASSLDPTLRNTGELFF
TRBJ1-4,TRBD1,TRBV6-2/TRBV6-3,many,TGTGCCAGCAGTACCCGACAGGGGATGAATGAAAAACTGTTTTTT,CASSTRQGMNEKLFF
TRBJ2-2,NA,TRBV4-2,few,TGTGCCAGCAGCCAAGATTCCCAGGGAGGGAACACCGGGGAGCTGTTTTTT,CASSQDSQGGNTGELFF
TRBJ2-1,NA,TRBV5-1,many,TGCGCCAGCAGCTTAGAAAGTGAGCAGTTCTTC,CASSLESEQFF
TRBJ2-7,TRBD1,TRBV14,NA,TGTGCCAGCAGCTGGGGGACAGGGGTCCACGAGCAGTACTTC,CASSWGTGVHEQYF
TRBJ2-4,NA,TRBV5-1,many,TGCGCCAGCAGCTTACGCGGGATGATGGGGCAAAACATTCAGTACTTC,CASSLRGMMGQNIQYF
TRBJ1-5,NA,TRBV12-3/TRBV12-4,NA,TGTGCCAGCAGTTTTACAGGGATAGGTCAGCCCCAGCATTTT,CASSFTGIGQPQHF
TRBJ2-2,NA,TRBV11-2,many,TGTGCCAGCACCCTAGGGGGGGGCCAGCAGGGTAACACCGGGGAGCTGTTTTTT,CASTLGGGQQGNTGELFF
TRBJ2-7,TRBD1,TRBV7-2,NA,TGTGCCAGCAGCGCGCCGGGACAGGGTCCCTACGAGCAGTACTTC,CASSAPGQGPYEQYF
TRBJ2-7,NA,TRBV20-1,few,TGCAGTGCTAGCCGGGACGGCTCCTACGAGCAGTACTTC,CSASRDGSYEQYF
TRBJ2-4,TRBD2,TRBV4-3,NA,TGCGCCAGCAGCCAAGAATGGGCGGGAGGGGGAAAACTGGCCAAAAACATTCAGTACTTC,CASSQEWAGGGKLAKNIQYF
TRBJ2-1,TRBD1,TRBV5-1,few,TGCGCCAGCAGCCTACGGGAAACGGGACAGGGGTACAATGAGCAGTTCTTC,CASSLRETGQGYNEQFF
TRBJ2-5,TRBD2,TRBV7-9,many,TGTGCCAGCAGCTCCTCCTCAGGAGCTAGCGGTTCCGAGACCCAGTACTTC,CASSSSSGASGSETQYF
TRBJ2-2,TRBD2,TRBV20-1,many,TGCAGTGCTGGTGGACTAGCGGGGGGGGAGCTGTTTTTT,CSAGGLAGGELFF
TRBJ2-3,TRBD2,TRBV9,NA,TGTGCCAGCAGCGCGGGACTAGCGGGACCAGATACGCAGTATTTT,CASSAGLAGPDTQYF
TRBJ1-1,NA,TRBV20-1,NA,TGCAGTGCCTACGGCGCAAGAGGCACTGAAGCTTTCTTT,CSAYGARGTEAFF
TRBJ2-3,NA,TRBV7-9,NA,TGTGCCAGCAGCTTAGGTTTGGACTTCACAGATACGCAGTATTTT,CASSLGLDFTDTQYF
TRBJ2-1,TRBD2,TRBV7-2,many,TGTGCCAGCAGCTTAAAGGCGGGACTAGCCAACAACAATGAGCAGTTCTTC,CASSLKAGLANNNEQFF
TRBJ2-1,NA,TRBV7-3,few,TGTGCCAGCAGCTCTCGGATTTACAATGAGCAGTTCTTC,CASSSRIYNEQFF
TRBJ2-6,NA,TRBV11-2,few,TGTGCCAGCAGTGAGGGGTACTCTGGGGCCAACGTCCTGACTTTC,CASSEGYSGANVLTF
TRBJ2-7,NA,TRBV20-1,NA,TGCAGTGCTAGTCCGCATCGGGGTCGACCCTACGAGCAGTACTTC,CSASPHRGRPYEQYF
TRBJ1-5,TRBD1,TRBV12-3/TRBV12-4,few,TGTGCCAGCACCAAAACAGGGGGCAATCAGCCCCAGCATTTT,CASTKTGGNQPQHF
TRBJ1-2,NA,TRBV5-1,many,TGCGCCAGCAGCTTACTACAGGGATCAGATGGCTACACCTTC,CASSLLQGSDGYTF
TRBJ2-1,TRBD2,TRBV6-2/TRBV6-3,NA,TGTGCCAGCAGTTACCCCGGACTAGCGAACAATGAGCAGTTCTTC,CASSYPGLANNEQFF
TRBJ2-2,NA,TRBV6-2/TRBV6-3,many,TGTGCCAGCAGTTACGCAGTCGCCGGGGAGCTGTTTTTT,CASSYAVAGELFF
TRBJ1-2,NA,TRBV29-1,NA,TGCAGCGTTGAGGGCAGCTATAACTATGGCTACACCTTC,CSVEGSYNYGYTF
TRBJ2-3,NA,TRBV12-3/TRBV12-4,few,TGTGCCAGCAGTTTAAGGATGGGGGGCGGAGATACGCAGTATTTT,CASSLRMGGGDTQYF
TRBJ2-7,NA,TRBV20-1,few,TGCAGTGCTGCGAGCTACGAGCAGTACTTC,CSAASYEQYF
TRBJ1-4,NA,TRBV12-3/TRBV12-4,NA,TGTGCCAGCAGTTGGGGAATGACCCGGGCGGGAAAACTGTTTTTT,CASSWGMTRAGKLFF
TRBJ2-7,TRBD1,TRBV5-1,few,TGCGCCAGCAGCTTACAGGGGGCCCGCTCCTACGAGCAGTACTTC,CASSLQGARSYEQYF